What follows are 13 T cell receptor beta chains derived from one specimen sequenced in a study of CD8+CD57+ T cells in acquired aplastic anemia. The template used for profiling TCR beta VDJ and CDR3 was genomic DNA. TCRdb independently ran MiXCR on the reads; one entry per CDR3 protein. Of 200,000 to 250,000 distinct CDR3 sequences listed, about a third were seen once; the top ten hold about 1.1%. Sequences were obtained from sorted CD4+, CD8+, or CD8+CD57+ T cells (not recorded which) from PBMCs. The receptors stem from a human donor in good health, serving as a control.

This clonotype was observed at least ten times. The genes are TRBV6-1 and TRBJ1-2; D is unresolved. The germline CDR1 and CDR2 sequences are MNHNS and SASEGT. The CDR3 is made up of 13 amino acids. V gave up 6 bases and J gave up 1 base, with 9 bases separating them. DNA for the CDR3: TGTGCCAGCAGGCTAACAGATAACTATGGCTACACCTTC. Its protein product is CASRLTDNYGYTF.

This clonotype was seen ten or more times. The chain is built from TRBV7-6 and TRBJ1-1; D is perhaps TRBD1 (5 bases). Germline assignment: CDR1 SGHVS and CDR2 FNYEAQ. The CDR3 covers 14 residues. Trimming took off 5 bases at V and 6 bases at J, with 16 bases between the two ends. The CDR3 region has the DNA TGTGCCAGCAGCAGGGGCCCAACGGGACCTGAAGCTTTCTTT. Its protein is CASSRGPTGPEAFF.

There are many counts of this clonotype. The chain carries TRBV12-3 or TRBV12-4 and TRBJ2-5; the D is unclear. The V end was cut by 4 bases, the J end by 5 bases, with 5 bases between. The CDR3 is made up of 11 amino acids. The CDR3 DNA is TGTGCCAGCAGTTGGGCGGAGACCCAGTACTTC. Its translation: CASSWAETQYF.

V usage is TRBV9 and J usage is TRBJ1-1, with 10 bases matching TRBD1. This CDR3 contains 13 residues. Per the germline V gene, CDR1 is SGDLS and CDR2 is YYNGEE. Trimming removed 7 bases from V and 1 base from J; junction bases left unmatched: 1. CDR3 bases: TGTGCCAGCGACAGGGGGCCGAACACTGAAGCTTTCTTT. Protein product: CASDRGPNTEAFF.

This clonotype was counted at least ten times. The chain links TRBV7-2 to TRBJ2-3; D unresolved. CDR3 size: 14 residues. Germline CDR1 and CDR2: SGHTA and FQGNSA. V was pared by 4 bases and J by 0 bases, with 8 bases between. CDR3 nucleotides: TGTGCCAGCAGCTCACAGACTAGCACAGATACGCAGTATTTT. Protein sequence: CASSSQTSTDTQYF.

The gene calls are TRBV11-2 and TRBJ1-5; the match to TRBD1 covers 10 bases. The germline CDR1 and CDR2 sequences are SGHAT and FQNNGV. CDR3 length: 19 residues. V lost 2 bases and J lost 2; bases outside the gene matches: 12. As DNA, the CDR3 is TGTGCCAGCAGCTTACCCGGGACAGGGGACTTGATTGGCAATCAGCCCCAGCATTTT. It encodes CASSLPGTGDLIGNQPQHF.

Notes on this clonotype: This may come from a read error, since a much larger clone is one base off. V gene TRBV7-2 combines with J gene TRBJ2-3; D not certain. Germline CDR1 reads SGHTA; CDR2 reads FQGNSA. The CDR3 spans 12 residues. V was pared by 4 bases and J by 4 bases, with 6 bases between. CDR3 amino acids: CASSSSPDTQYF. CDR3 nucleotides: TGTGCCAGCAGCTCGTCCCCAGATACGCAGTATTTT.

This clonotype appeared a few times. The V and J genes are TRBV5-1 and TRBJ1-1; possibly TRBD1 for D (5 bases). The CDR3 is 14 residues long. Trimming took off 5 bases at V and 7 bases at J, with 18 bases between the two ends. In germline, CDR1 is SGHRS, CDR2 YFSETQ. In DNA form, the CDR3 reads TGCGCCAGCAGTGGCCGGGGCGCGAAGGATGAAGCTTTCTTT. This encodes CASSGRGAKDEAFF.

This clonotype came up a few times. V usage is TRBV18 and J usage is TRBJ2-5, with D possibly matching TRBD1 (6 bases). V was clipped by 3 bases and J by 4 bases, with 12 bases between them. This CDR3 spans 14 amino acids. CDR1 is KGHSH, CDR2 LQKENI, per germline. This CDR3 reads CASSPMTGRETQYF. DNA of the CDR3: TGTGCCAGCTCACCGATGACAGGCCGAGAGACCCAGTACTTC. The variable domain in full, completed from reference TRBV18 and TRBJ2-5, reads NAGVMQNPRHLVRRRGQEARLRCSPMKGHSHVYWYRQLPEEGLKFMVYLQKENIIDESGMPKERFSAEFPKEGPSILRIQQVVRGDSAAYFCASSPMTGRETQYFGPGTRLLVL.

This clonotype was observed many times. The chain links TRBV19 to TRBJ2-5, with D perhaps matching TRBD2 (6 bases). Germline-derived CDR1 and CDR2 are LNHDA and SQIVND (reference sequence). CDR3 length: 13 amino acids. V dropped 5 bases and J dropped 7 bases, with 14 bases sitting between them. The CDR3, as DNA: TGTGCCAGTAGTGAGGGACTTTGGGGGACCCAGTACTTC. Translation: CASSEGLWGTQYF.

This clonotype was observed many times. This CDR3 is CSATGRGNYNEQFF. CDR3 nucleotide sequence: TGCAGTGCCACGGGGCGGGGGAACTACAATGAGCAGTTCTTC. The chain combines TRBV20-1 with TRBJ2-1, with 7 bases that match TRBD2. J gave up 3 bases and V 6 bases, and 8 bases lay outside the gene matches. Germline V lookup: CDR1 DFQATT, CDR2 SNEGSKA (reference sequence). The CDR3 loop spans 14 amino acids.

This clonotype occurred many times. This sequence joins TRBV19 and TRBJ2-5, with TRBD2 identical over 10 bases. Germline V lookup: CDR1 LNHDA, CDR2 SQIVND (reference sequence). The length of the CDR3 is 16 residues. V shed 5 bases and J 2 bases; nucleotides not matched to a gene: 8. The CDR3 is CASSAPRTSGQETQYF. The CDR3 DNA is TGTGCCAGTAGTGCGCCCCGGACTAGCGGACAAGAGACCCAGTACTTC.

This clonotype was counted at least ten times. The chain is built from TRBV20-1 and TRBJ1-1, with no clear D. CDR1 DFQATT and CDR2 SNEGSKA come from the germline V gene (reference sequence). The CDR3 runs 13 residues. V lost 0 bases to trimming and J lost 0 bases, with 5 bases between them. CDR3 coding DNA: TGCAGTGCTAGAGATGCGTTGAACACTGAAGCTTTCTTT. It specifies CSARDALNTEAFF.